A single sample gave rise to the 32 T cell receptor beta chains below, sequenced in a study of blood T cell repertoires in COVID-19. The method was immunoSEQ multiplex PCR; TCRdb's version includes in-frame clones alone and lacks a portion of them. The repertoire holds some 90,000 clones, with 80% as singletons. The specimen sequenced was peripheral blood. The receptors stem from a woman in her 70s with acute or convalescent COVID-19.

The CDR3 is CASSTLFSGGAQINEQFF. The CDR3 DNA follows: TGTGCCAGCAGCACCCTTTTTAGCGGGGGGGCCCAGATCAATGAGCAGTTCTTC. The chain combines TRBV7-8 with TRBJ2-1, with 11 bases lining up with TRBD2. The CDR3 is made up of 18 amino acids. Germline V gives CDR1 SGHVS, CDR2 FQNEAQ. The V segment lost 5 bases and the J segment 6 bases; nucleotides outside the gene matches: 15.

V gene TRBV14 combines with J gene TRBJ2-7; 9 nucleotides agree with TRBD2. Germline V gives CDR1 SGHDN, CDR2 FVKESK. The J segment lost 0 bases and the V segment lost 0 bases, leaving 9 bases of the junction unmatched. This CDR3 is 18 amino acids long. The CDR3: CASSQDRRTSVYSYEQYF. The CDR3 coding sequence is TGTGCCAGCAGCCAAGATCGAAGGACTAGCGTATACTCCTACGAGCAGTACTTC.

The chain uses TRBV5-5 and TRBJ1-4; 8 bases match TRBD1. This CDR3 region has 15 residues. Per germline, CDR1 SGHKS and CDR2 YYEKEE (reference sequence). V shed 1 base, J shed 8 bases, and the junction held 7 bases outside the gene matches. CDR3 protein: CASSLIAGGQEKLFF. The CDR3 bases are TGTGCCAGCAGCTTGATTGCAGGGGGCCAGGAAAAACTGTTTTTT.

V and J are TRBV5-3 and TRBJ1-4; tentatively, D is TRBD1 (5 bases). TRBV5-3 is designated an ORF whose function remains uncertain. The CDR3 totals 12 residues. The ends were cut back, 5 bases at V and 10 bases at J, with 12 bases in the middle. Here the CDR3 DNA reads TGTGCCAGAAGTTGCAAAAGGGGAAAACTGTTTTTT. Translation: CARSCKRGKLFF.

This clone was observed once. The rearrangement joins TRBV3-1 (or the pseudogene TRBV3-2) to TRBJ1-2, with TRBD1 matching 11 bases. V was pared by 3 bases and J by 6 bases, with 3 bases of the junction left unmatched. This CDR3 contains 14 residues. Germline lookup yields CDR1 LGHDT and CDR2 YNNKEL (reference sequence). The CDR3 DNA is TGTGCCAGCAGCCAGAGGACAGGGGGCAATGGCTACACCTTC. Its protein product is CASSQRTGGNGYTF.

The chain recombines TRBV6-1 with TRBJ2-7; 8 bases line up with TRBD1. The germline gives CDR1 MNHNS, CDR2 SASEGT. V dropped 3 bases and J dropped 6; count of bases not matched to a gene: 7. The length of the CDR3 is 14 residues. In nucleotides, the CDR3 is TGTGCCAGCAGTGATGGGACAGGTCCCCGCGAGCAGTACTTC. Protein: CASSDGTGPREQYF.

J is TRBJ1-1 and V is TRBV10-3, with D possibly being TRBD1 (5 bases). CDR1 is ENHRY and CDR2 is SYGVKD in the germline V gene. This CDR3 contains 13 residues. Trimming left V 3 bases short and J 4 bases short, with 9 bases between. The CDR3 nucleotides read TGTGCCATCAGTGACACAGGTCTCACTGAAGCTTTCTTT. Translation: CAISDTGLTEAFF.

This clone was seen more than once but under ten times. The sample holds other DNA sequences that translate to the same CDR3. V and J are TRBV28 and TRBJ2-7; weak D call: TRBD1 (6 bases). V was cut by 8 bases and J by 3 bases, with 8 bases left in between. This CDR3 is 11 amino acids long. CDR1 MDHEN and CDR2 SYDVKM come from the germline V gene. This chain's CDR3 is CASGRGYEQYF. The CDR3 DNA reads as TGTGCCAGCGGCAGGGGCTACGAGCAGTACTTC.

The chain carries TRBV11-2 and TRBJ1-2, with 9 bases fitting TRBD1. Trimming took 5 bases from V and 4 from J; bases not matched to a gene: 8. This CDR3 has 15 amino acids. Germline CDR1 reads SGHAT; CDR2 reads FQNNGV. CDR3 amino acids: CASSRTDRGAYGYTF. The CDR3 DNA is TGTGCCAGCAGCCGCACGGACAGGGGCGCCTATGGCTACACCTTC.

This sequence joins TRBV5-4 and TRBJ1-1; 12 bases are a match to TRBD1. Germline CDR1 SGHNT, CDR2 YYREEE (reference sequence). The CDR3 totals 16 residues. Trimming cost V 4 bases and J 5 bases; bases outside gene matches: 9. Written as DNA, the CDR3 is TGTGCCAGCAGCAGGGGACAGGGGGCGTTGGTTACTGAAGCTTTCTTT. Encoded protein: CASSRGQGALVTEAFF. Supplemented by reference TRBV5-4 and TRBJ1-1, the full variable domain reads ETGVTQSPTHLIKTRGQQVTLRCSSQSGHNTVSWYQQALGQGPQFIFQYYREEENGRGNFPPRFSGLQFPNYSSELNVNALELDDSALYLCASSRGQGALVTEAFFGQGTRLTVV.

The chain employs TRBV16 and TRBJ1-2, with D perhaps TRBD1 (6 bases). Germline CDR1 reads KGHSY; CDR2 reads FQNENV. V lost 0 bases, J lost 4 bases, and 18 bases lay in between. CDR3 length: 17 amino acids. The CDR3 nucleotides are TGTGCCAGCAGCCAATCTGGGAGCCCAGGGGAGTCCTATGGCTACACCTTC. It is translated as CASSQSGSPGESYGYTF.

The V and J genes are TRBV6-6 and TRBJ2-1, with 13 bases fitting TRBD2. Germline V lookup: CDR1 MNHNY, CDR2 SVGAGI (reference sequence). Trimming took 0 bases from V and 10 from J; bases not matched to a gene: 6. The CDR3 contains 16 residues. CDR3 nucleotide sequence: TGTGCCAGCAGTTACTCACCCGGGACTAGCGGGGTGGAGCAGTTCTTC. This translates into CASSYSPGTSGVEQFF.

In its sample, this clone was seen a few times. The chain links TRBV19 to TRBJ2-7; a weak D match, TRBD2 (5 bases). The CDR3 is 13 residues long. Trimming removed 5 bases from V and 0 bases from J, with 8 bases in between. Germline CDR1 reads LNHDA; CDR2 reads SQIVND (reference sequence). CDR3 amino acids: CASSRGSSYEQYF. DNA of the CDR3: TGTGCCAGTAGTCGAGGGTCCTCCTACGAGCAGTACTTC.

The chain combines TRBV19 with TRBJ2-2, with D possibly matching TRBD2 (6 bases). Germline V gene lookup returns CDR1 LNHDA and CDR2 SQIVND (reference sequence). The CDR3 runs to 18 residues. V gave up 5 bases and J gave up 1 base, with 20 bases separating them. As DNA, the CDR3 is TGTGCCAGTAGTCCCTCGACCTTTTTGGGGGGGAACACCGGGGAGCTGTTTTTT. Its protein is CASSPSTFLGGNTGELFF.

Only one count was recorded for this clone. This chain joins TRBV5-1 and TRBJ2-7; D is undetermined. The CDR3 covers 14 residues. Trimming stripped 0 bases from V and 3 bases from J, with 10 bases between. Per germline, CDR1 SGHRS and CDR2 YFSETQ. In DNA, the CDR3 is TGCGCCAGCAGCTTGGGAGGAACTTACTACGAGCAGTACTTC. This codes for CASSLGGTYYEQYF.

The rearrangement links TRBV11-2 to TRBJ1-1; D is perhaps TRBD1 (6 bases). Germline-derived CDR1 and CDR2 are SGHAT and FQNNGV. This CDR3 contains 16 residues. Between the trimmed V and J ends, which lost 5 bases and 1 base, there was a span of 17 bases. The DNA of the CDR3 is TGTGCCAGCAGCCCAACCACCCCAGGGGAGAACACTGAAGCTTTCTTT. Translation: CASSPTTPGENTEAFF.

This sequence joins TRBV3-1 (or the pseudogene TRBV3-2) and TRBJ2-1; maybe TRBD1 (6 bases). CDR1 and CDR2 from the germline V gene are LGHDT and YNNKEL (reference sequence). CDR3 length: 14 amino acids. Trimming cost V 2 bases and J 5 bases, with 10 bases left between them. The CDR3 DNA sequence: TGTGCCAGCAGCCAATACGGGACACACAATGAGCAGTTCTTC. Protein product: CASSQYGTHNEQFF.

V gene TRBV29-1 combines with J gene TRBJ1-1, with D tentatively TRBD1 (6 bases). Looked up from germline, CDR1 is SQVTM and CDR2 is ANQGSEA. This CDR3 region has 13 residues. Here the CDR3 reads CSGTAGGWTEAFF. The CDR3 region has the DNA TGCAGTGGGACGGCTGGGGGCTGGACTGAAGCTTTCTTT.

The chain couples TRBV3-1 (or the pseudogene TRBV3-2) to TRBJ2-7, with TRBD2 matching 13 bases. Germline CDR1 reads LGHDT; CDR2 reads YNNKEL (reference sequence). The CDR3 length is 16 residues. The V and J ends lost 1 base and 3 bases, in that order; junction bases with no gene match: 3. CDR3 DNA sequence: TGTGCCAGCAGCCAAGGACTAGCGGGAGGACGCTACGAGCAGTACTTC. It is translated as CASSQGLAGGRYEQYF.

The V call is TRBV11-1, the J call TRBJ2-7, with 9 bases aligning to TRBD2. The CDR3 consists of 15 residues. Looked up from germline, CDR1 is SGHAT and CDR2 is FQDESV (reference sequence). V gave up 3 bases and J gave up 3 bases; unmatched junction bases: 6. CDR3 protein: CASSFSAGGFYEQYF. In nucleotides, the CDR3 is TGTGCCAGCAGCTTCTCAGCGGGAGGTTTCTACGAGCAGTACTTC.

This chain joins TRBV9 and TRBJ2-7; D remains unclear. The V gene's germline CDR1 is SGDLS and CDR2 YYNGEE. This CDR3 contains 15 residues. The V and J ends lost 0 bases and 4 bases respectively, with 14 bases between them. The CDR3 here is CASSVGAADVYEQYF. The DNA for the CDR3 is TGTGCCAGCAGCGTAGGGGCTGCTGATGTATACGAGCAGTACTTC. The complete variable domain, with remaining parts taken from reference TRBV9 and TRBJ2-7, reads DSGVTQTPKHLITATGQRVTLRCSPRSGDLSVYWYQQSLDQGLQFLIQYYNGEERAKGNILERFSAQQFPDLHSELNLSSLELGDSALYFCASSVGAADVYEQYFGPGTRLTVT.

This chain connects TRBV19 to TRBJ1-4, with a weak D call TRBD1 (5 bases). Germline V gene lookup returns CDR1 LNHDA and CDR2 SQIVND (reference sequence). The length of the CDR3 is 12 residues. The V and J ends lost 4 bases and 7 bases respectively, with 7 bases between them. CDR3 region: CASSNTGEKLFF. CDR3 coding DNA: TGTGCCAGTAGTAATACAGGTGAAAAACTGTTTTTT.

The rearrangement uses TRBV28 and TRBJ2-2; perhaps TRBD1 as D (6 bases). CDR3 size: 17 residues. Trimming took 5 bases from V and 2 from J, leaving 18 bases between them. From germline, CDR1 is MDHEN and CDR2 SYDVKM. CDR3 nucleotide sequence: TGTGCCAGCAGTCTTACATCAGGGGCGCTTAACACCGGGGAGCTGTTTTTT. The encoded protein is CASSLTSGALNTGELFF.

The rearrangement joins TRBV7-9 to TRBJ2-1; TRBD2 matches at 10 bases. With V trimmed by 5 bases and J by 1 base, 2 bases remained unmatched. The CDR3 covers 15 residues. Germline CDR1 is SEHNR and CDR2 is FQNEAQ (reference sequence). The CDR3 coding sequence is TGTGCCAGCAGCATACTAGCGGGGTCCTACAATGAGCAGTTCTTC. It yields the protein CASSILAGSYNEQFF.

The chain employs TRBV30 and TRBJ1-5; a weak D match, TRBD1 (5 bases). Germline V gene sequence: CDR1 GTSNPN, CDR2 SVGIG (reference sequence). V shed 2 bases and J shed 4 bases, with 6 bases lying between them. The CDR3 has 12 amino acids. The CDR3 DNA is TGTGCCTGGAGTAAGGGGAATCAGCCCCAGCATTTT. It yields the protein CAWSKGNQPQHF.

The V and J genes are TRBV6-5 and TRBJ2-1; 10 positions agree with TRBD2. Germline loops: CDR1 MNHEY, CDR2 SVGAGI. The CDR3 loop spans 15 amino acids. J lost 7 bases, V lost 2 bases, and 5 bases had no gene match. The CDR3 sequence: CASSYLAGVVNEQFF. CDR3 nucleotide sequence: TGTGCCAGCAGTTACCTAGCGGGAGTAGTGAATGAGCAGTTCTTC.

This chain connects TRBV7-9 to TRBJ2-3; 14 bases map to TRBD2. The CDR3 is 16 amino acids. V shed 3 bases, J shed 6 bases, and the junction held 5 bases outside the gene matches. Germline CDR1 is SEHNR and CDR2 is FQNEAQ (reference sequence). The CDR3 nucleotides are TGTGCCAGCAGCTTGGGGACTAGCGGGAGCTTTGATACGCAGTATTTT. This sequence encodes CASSLGTSGSFDTQYF.

This clone is a singleton in its sample. The J gene is TRBJ2-1, the V gene TRBV6-6, with D maybe TRBD1 (6 bases). Germline V gives CDR1 MNHNY, CDR2 SVGAGI (reference sequence). The CDR3 length is 16 residues. The V gene lost 4 bases and the J gene lost 0 bases, with 13 bases spanning the gap. In DNA form, the CDR3 reads TGTGCCAGCAGTTCATGGGACATTAACTCCTACAATGAGCAGTTCTTC. Its protein is CASSSWDINSYNEQFF.

The V gene is TRBV4-2, the J gene TRBJ2-1; 8 bases are shared with TRBD2. J gave up 7 bases and V 5 bases, and 13 bases lay outside the gene matches. Germline values: CDR1 LGHNA, CDR2 YNFKEQ. The CDR3 runs 16 residues. CDR3 nucleotide sequence: TGTGCCAGCAGCAAAAACGGGGTAGCGGGAATAAATGAGCAGTTCTTC. This codes for CASSKNGVAGINEQFF.

V usage is TRBV6-5 and J usage is TRBJ2-3, with D possibly being TRBD2 (6 bases). Germline CDR1 is MNHEY and CDR2 is SVGAGI. The CDR3 has 15 residues. V was shortened by 6 bases and J by 0 bases, with 13 bases between the two germline ends. CDR3 sequence reads: CASRRTSPSTDTQYF. The CDR3 DNA reads TGTGCCAGCAGACGTACTAGCCCGAGCACAGATACGCAGTATTTT.

The chain combines TRBV28 with TRBJ1-4; 9 bases map to TRBD1. The CDR3 spans 15 residues. V gave up 3 bases and J gave up 8 bases; unmatched junction bases: 7. Germline lookup yields CDR1 MDHEN and CDR2 SYDVKM. Here the CDR3 DNA reads TGTGCCAGCAGTTTGTCGGGACAGGGAGGCGAAAAACTGTTTTTT. Translation gives CASSLSGQGGEKLFF. The entire variable domain, with the rest obtained from reference TRBV28 and TRBJ1-4, is as follows: DVKVTQSSRYLVKRTGEKVFLECVQDMDHENMFWYRQDPGLGLRLIYFSYDVKMKEKGDIPEGYSVSREKKERFSLILESASTNQTSMYLCASSLSGQGGEKLFFGSGTQLSVL.

The CDR3 nucleotides are TGTGCCTGGAGGTTAGCGGGAGGCACAGATACGCAGTATTTT. This sequence encodes CAWRLAGGTDTQYF. This chain uses TRBV30 with TRBJ2-3; 9 bases map to TRBD2. The V gene's germline CDR1 is GTSNPN and CDR2 SVGIG (reference sequence). This CDR3 region has 14 residues. V lost 3 bases, J lost 1 base, and 2 bases stayed unmatched.